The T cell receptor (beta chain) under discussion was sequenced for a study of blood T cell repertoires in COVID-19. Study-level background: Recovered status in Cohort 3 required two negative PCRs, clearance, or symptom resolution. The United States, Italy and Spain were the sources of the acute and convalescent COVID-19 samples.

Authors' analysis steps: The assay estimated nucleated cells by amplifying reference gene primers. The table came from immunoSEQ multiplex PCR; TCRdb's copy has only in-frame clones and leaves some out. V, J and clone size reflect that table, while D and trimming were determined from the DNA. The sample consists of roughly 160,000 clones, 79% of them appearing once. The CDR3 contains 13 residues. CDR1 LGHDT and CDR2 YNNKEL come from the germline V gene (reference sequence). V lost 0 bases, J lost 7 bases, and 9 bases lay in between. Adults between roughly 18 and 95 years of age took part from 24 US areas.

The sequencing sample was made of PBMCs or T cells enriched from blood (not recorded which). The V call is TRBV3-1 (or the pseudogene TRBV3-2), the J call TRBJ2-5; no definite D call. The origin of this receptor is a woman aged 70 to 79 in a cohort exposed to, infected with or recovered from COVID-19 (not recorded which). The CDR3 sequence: CASSQDPLGTQYF. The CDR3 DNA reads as TGTGCCAGCAGCCAAGATCCTCTCGGGACCCAGTACTTC.